The TCR beta chain under discussion was sequenced for a study of blood T cell repertoires in COVID-19. Enrolled through a virtual design, the participants were between about 18 and 100 years of age and came from about two dozen US areas. Membership in each cohort depended on participant-reported clinical history. Two consecutive negative NP/OP PCR tests, clearance, or resolved symptoms defined Cohort 3 recovery. Per the original methods: Quantification of nucleated cells was approximated via reference gene primer amplification. Using immunoSEQ multiplex PCR, the repertoire was profiled, and TCRdb retains in-frame clones only, with some absent. V and J calls and clone size come straight from that table; D and trimming were deduced from the DNA. In the table there are around 450,000 clones, roughly 87% of which are singletons. Looked up from germline, CDR1 is LNHDA and CDR2 is SQIVND (reference sequence). J was trimmed by 1 base and V by 7 bases; bases with no gene match: 6. The CDR3 covers 14 residues.

This chain joins TRBV19 and TRBJ2-7, with 8 bases that match TRBD2. The sequence was obtained from a woman younger than 30 who had recovered from COVID-19. The sequencing sample was made of PBMCs or T cells enriched from blood (not recorded which). CDR3 region: CASTRAGGSYEQYF. CDR3 DNA sequence: TGTGCCAGTACCCGCGCGGGGGGATCCTACGAGCAGTACTTC.